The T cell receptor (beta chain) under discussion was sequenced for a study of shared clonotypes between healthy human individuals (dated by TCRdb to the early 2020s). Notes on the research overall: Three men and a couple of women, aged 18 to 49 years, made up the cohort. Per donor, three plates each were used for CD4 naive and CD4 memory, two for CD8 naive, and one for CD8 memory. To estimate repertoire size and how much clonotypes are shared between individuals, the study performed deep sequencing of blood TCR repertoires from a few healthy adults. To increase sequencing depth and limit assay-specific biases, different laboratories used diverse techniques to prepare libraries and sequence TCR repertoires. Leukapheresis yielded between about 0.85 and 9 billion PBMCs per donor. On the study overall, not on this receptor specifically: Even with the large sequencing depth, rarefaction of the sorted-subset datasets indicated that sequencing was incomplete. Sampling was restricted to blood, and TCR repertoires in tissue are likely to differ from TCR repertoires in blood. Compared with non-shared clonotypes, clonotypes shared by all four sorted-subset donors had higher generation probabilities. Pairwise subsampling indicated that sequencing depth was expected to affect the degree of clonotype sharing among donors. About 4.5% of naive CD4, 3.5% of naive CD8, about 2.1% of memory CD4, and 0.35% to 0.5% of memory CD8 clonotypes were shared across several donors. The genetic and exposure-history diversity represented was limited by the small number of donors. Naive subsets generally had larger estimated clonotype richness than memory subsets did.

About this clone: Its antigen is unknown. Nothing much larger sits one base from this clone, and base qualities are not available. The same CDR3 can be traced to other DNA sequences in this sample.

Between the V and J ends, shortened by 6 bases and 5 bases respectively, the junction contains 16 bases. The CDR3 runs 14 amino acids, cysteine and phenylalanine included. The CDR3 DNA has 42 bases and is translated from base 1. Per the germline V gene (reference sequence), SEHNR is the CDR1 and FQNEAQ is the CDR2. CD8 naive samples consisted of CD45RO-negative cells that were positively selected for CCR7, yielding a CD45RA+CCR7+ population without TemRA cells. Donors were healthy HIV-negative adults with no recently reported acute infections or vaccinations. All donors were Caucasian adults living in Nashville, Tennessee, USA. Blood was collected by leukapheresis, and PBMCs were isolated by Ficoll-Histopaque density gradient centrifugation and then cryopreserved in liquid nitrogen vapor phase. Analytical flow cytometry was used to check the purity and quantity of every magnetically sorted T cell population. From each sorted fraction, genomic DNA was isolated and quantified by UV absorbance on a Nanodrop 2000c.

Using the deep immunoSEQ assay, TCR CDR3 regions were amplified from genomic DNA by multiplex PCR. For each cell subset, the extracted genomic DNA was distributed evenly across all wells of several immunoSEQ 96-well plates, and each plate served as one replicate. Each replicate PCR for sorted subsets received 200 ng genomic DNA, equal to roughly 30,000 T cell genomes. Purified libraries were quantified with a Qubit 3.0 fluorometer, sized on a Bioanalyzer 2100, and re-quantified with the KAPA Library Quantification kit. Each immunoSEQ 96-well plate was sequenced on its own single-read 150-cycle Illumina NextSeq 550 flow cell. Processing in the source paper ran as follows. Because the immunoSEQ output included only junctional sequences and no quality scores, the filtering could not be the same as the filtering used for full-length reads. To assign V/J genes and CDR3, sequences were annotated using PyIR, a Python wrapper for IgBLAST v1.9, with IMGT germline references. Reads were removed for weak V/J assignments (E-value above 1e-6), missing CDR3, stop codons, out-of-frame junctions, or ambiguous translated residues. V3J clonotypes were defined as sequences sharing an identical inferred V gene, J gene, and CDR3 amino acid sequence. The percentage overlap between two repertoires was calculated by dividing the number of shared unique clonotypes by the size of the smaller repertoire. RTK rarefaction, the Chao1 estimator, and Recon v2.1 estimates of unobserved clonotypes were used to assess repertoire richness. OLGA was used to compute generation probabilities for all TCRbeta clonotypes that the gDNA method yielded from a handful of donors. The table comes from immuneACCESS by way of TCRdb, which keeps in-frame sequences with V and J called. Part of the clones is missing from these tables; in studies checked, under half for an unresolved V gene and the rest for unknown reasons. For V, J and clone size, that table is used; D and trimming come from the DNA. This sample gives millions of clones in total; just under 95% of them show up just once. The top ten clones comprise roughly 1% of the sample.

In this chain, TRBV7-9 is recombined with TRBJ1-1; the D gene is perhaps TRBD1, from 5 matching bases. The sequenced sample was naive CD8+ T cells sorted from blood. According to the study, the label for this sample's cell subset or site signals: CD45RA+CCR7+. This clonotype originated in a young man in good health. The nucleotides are TGTGCCAGCAGTCCCGATCTTGGGGGTACTGAAGCTTTCTTT. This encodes CASSPDLGGTEAFF.